Listed below are T cell receptor beta chains from one sample, sequenced in a study of high-grade serous ovarian cancer treatment subgroups. Profiling relied on immunoSEQ multiplex PCR, and the TCRdb table lists in-frame clones only, not all of them. The data contain 7,000 or so clones, more than 65% of them singletons. Sequenced sample: tumor tissue. The origin of the receptors is a human donor with high-grade serous ovarian cancer. CDR3s include the opening cysteine and the closing phenylalanine or tryptophan. D genes are given only for firm matches. Clone size is not always given. Where it is, it says once, few, many or a class for expanded clones.

clone_size	d_call	v_call	j_call	cdr3_aa	cdr3_nt
-	TRBD1	TRBV19	TRBJ1-2	CASRETGLDNYGYTF	TGTGCCAGTAGGGAGACAGGGTTAGATAACTATGGCTACACCTTC
few	-	TRBV4-1	TRBJ2-5	CASSPSGRSKETQYF	TGCGCCAGCAGCCCTTCTGGGCGCTCAAAAGAGACCCAGTACTTC
-	TRBD1	TRBV11-2	TRBJ1-5	CASSSQGDSNQPQHF	TGTGCCAGCAGTTCGCAGGGGGATAGCAATCAGCCCCAGCATTTT
-	-	TRBV4-2	TRBJ2-1	CASSQDLDPNEQFF	TGTGCCAGCAGCCAAGATCTGGACCCGAATGAGCAGTTCTTC
once	-	TRBV14	TRBJ2-3	CASSQGGLGSTDTQYF	TGTGCCAGCAGCCAAGGAGGGCTGGGTAGCACAGATACGCAGTATTTT
-	TRBD2	TRBV5-6	TRBJ2-7	CASSLLAGGPGEQYF	TGTGCCAGCAGCTTACTAGCGGGAGGGCCGGGTGAGCAGTACTTC
few	-	TRBV5-6	TRBJ1-6	CASKYWADSYNSPLHF	TGTGCCAGTAAATATTGGGCCGACTCCTATAATTCACCCCTCCACTTT
-	TRBD2	TRBV10-3	TRBJ2-3	CAISARGEDTQYF	TGTGCCATCAGTGCCCGGGGGGAAGATACGCAGTATTTT
-	TRBD2	TRBV6-4	TRBJ2-1	CASRRSGSRLAEQFF	TGTGCCAGCAGACGTAGCGGGAGTAGGTTAGCTGAGCAGTTCTTC
-	-	TRBV9	TRBJ1-6	CASSVEADPNSPLHF	TGTGCCAGCAGCGTAGAGGCAGATCCTAATTCACCCCTCCACTTT
few	-	TRBV28	TRBJ1-3	CATYPMGGQNVRSGNTIYF	TGTGCCACGTACCCAATGGGGGGGCAAAATGTTAGGTCTGGAAACACCATATATTTT
-	-	TRBV28	TRBJ2-7	CASSSGRDFAETYYEQYF	TGTGCCAGCAGTTCCGGCAGGGACTTTGCGGAGACCTACTACGAGCAGTACTTC
-	-	TRBV7-2	TRBJ2-7	CASSLGAGTAPYEQYF	TGTGCCAGCAGCTTAGGGGCCGGGACGGCACCCTACGAGCAGTACTTC
-	TRBD2	TRBV11-2	TRBJ2-6	CATTGGIAPGANVLTF	TGTGCCACCACCGGGGGGATTGCCCCCGGGGCCAACGTCCTGACTTTC
few	TRBD1	TRBV9	TRBJ2-7	CASSAVGTGGEQYF	TGTGCCAGCAGCGCCGTGGGGACAGGGGGTGAGCAGTACTTC
once	TRBD1	TRBV6-5	TRBJ1-1	CASRLDRVNTEAFF	TGTGCCAGCAGGCTCGACAGGGTGAACACTGAAGCTTTCTTT
-	-	TRBV5-1	TRBJ1-2	CASSSNPDGKRGYTF	TGCGCCAGCAGCTCAAACCCGGACGGCAAGAGGGGCTACACCTTC
-	-	TRBV9	TRBJ2-1	CASSVLEGRLGNEQFF	TGTGCCAGCAGCGTATTGGAGGGCAGGTTGGGCAATGAGCAGTTCTTC
once	-	TRBV27	TRBJ2-5	CASRTGYGGETQYF	TGTGCCAGCCGTACAGGGTACGGGGGAGAGACCCAGTACTTC
-	-	TRBV7-8	TRBJ1-5	CASSQRGGADQPQHF	TGTGCCAGCAGCCAGCGGGGGGGGGCTGATCAGCCCCAGCATTTT
-	TRBD2	TRBV28	TRBJ2-3	CASSLRAGGPDTQYF	TGTGCCAGCAGTTTAAGGGCGGGAGGGCCAGATACGCAGTATTTT
-	-	TRBV11-3	TRBJ2-3	CASSLPPGDTQYF	TGTGCCAGCAGCCTCCCGCCGGGGGATACGCAGTATTTT
-	TRBD2	TRBV2	TRBJ2-1	CASREAGGYNEQFF	TGTGCCAGCAGAGAAGCGGGAGGCTACAATGAGCAGTTCTTC
-	TRBD1	TRBV7-3	TRBJ1-2	CASSASGTGYGYTF	TGTGCCAGCAGCGCCTCCGGGACAGGATATGGCTACACCTTC
-	TRBD1	TRBV5-4	TRBJ2-7	CASSLPGQPYEQYF	TGTGCCAGCAGCTTACCGGGACAGCCCTACGAGCAGTACTTC
-	-	TRBV10-1	TRBJ2-4	CASSESQGFKNIQYF	TGCGCCAGCAGTGAATCCCAGGGGTTCAAAAACATTCAGTACTTC
few	-	TRBV7-8	TRBJ1-2	CASSLTREKHGYTF	TGTGCCAGCAGCTTAACCCGGGAGAAGCATGGCTACACCTTC